This TCR beta chain was sequenced in a study of blood T cell repertoires in COVID-19. Study-level information: Samples taken during acute and convalescent COVID-19 were collected in the United States, Italy and Spain. The cDNA or gDNA used as material had been derived from T cells, B-cell-depleted T cells, or PBMCs.

Authors' data handling: Estimates of nucleated cell counts were drawn from the amplification of reference gene primers. Clones were read by immunoSEQ multiplex PCR, and TCRdb kept only the in-frame ones, dropping some. V and J calls and clone size are copied from that table; D and trimming were computed from the DNA. The table lists 150,000 to 200,000 clones, over 80% of them singletons. The germline V gene has CDR1 SGHRS and CDR2 YFSETQ. This CDR3 comprises 16 residues. V was shortened by 4 bases and J by 0 bases, with 15 bases between the two germline ends. The rearrangement uses TRBV5-1 and TRBJ2-3, with a weak D call TRBD2 (6 bases). The receptor was derived from a man in his 70s who had recovered from COVID-19. The sequencing input was peripheral blood. CDR3 coding DNA: TGCGCCAGCAGCCCTGGGGTAGCGGCTAGCACAGATACGCAGTATTTT. This translates into CASSPGVAASTDTQYF.